This T cell receptor (beta chain) was obtained from a study of OX40 agonist ivuxolimab in advanced cancers. The study's findings and limits: CD4+ T cells averaged fewer expanded clones than CD8+ T cells. It was not determined which antigens were specifically recognized by the peripheral T cells that had undergone clonal expansion.

With 1 base clipped from V and 3 bases from J, the junction kept 2 bases outside the gene matches. Germline CDR1 and CDR2: MNHEY and SMNVEV (reference sequence). The CDR3 is 14 residues long. A note on this clone: No antigen is known for it.

The repertoire was sequenced with immunoSEQ multiplex PCR; TCRdb's copy has only in-frame clones and lacks some. This table holds 55,000 to 75,000 clones, 65% to 90% found once. The source material was CD4+ or CD8+ T cells sorted from blood, sampled in a trial of the OX40 agonist ivuxolimab. This chain links TRBV27 with TRBJ2-7; 8 bases agree with TRBD1. This receptor was obtained from an adult with an advanced solid tumor such as melanoma, head and neck, liver or kidney cancer. In DNA form, the CDR3 reads TGTGCCAGCAGTTTATACAGGGGGGTCTACGAGCAGTACTTC. Translating it yields CASSLYRGVYEQYF.